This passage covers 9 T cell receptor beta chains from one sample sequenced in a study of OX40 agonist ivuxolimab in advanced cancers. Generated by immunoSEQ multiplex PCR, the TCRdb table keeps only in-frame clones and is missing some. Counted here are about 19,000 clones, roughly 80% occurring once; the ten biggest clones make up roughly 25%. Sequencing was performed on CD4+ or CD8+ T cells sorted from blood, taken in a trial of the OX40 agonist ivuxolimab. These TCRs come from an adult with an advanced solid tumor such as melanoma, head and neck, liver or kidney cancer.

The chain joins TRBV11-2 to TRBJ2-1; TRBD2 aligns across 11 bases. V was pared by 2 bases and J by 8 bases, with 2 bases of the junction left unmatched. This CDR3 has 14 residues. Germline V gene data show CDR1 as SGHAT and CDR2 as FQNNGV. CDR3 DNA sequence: TGTGCCAGCAGCTTAATACTAGCGGGAGATGAGCAGTTCTTC. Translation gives CASSLILAGDEQFF.

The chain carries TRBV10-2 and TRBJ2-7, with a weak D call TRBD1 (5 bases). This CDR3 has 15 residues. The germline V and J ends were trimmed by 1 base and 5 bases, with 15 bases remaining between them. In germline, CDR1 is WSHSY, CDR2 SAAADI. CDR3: CASSELQGLHNEQYF. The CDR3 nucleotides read TGCGCCAGCAGTGAGTTGCAGGGTCTTCACAACGAGCAGTACTTC.

The CDR3 DNA is TGCAGCGTTTATGGTGAAGATGGCTACACCTTC. Its translation: CSVYGEDGYTF. V usage is TRBV29-1 and J usage is TRBJ1-2; D unresolved. CDR1 SQVTM and CDR2 ANQGSEA come from the germline V gene. Trimming removed 5 bases at V and 6 bases at J, with 10 bases between. The CDR3 length is 11 residues.

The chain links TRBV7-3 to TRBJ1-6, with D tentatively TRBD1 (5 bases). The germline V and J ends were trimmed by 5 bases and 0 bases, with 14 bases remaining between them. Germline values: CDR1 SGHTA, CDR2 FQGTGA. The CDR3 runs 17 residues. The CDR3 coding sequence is TGTGCCAGCAGCCCGCGACCGGACAACTCCTATAATTCACCCCTCCACTTT. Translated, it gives CASSPRPDNSYNSPLHF.

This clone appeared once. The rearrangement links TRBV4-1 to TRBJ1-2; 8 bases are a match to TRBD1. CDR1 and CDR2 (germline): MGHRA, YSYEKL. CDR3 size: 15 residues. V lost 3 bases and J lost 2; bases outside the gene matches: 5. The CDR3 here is CASSHSRTGNYGYTF. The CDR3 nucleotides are TGCGCCAGCAGCCATTCCCGGACAGGGAACTATGGCTACACCTTC.

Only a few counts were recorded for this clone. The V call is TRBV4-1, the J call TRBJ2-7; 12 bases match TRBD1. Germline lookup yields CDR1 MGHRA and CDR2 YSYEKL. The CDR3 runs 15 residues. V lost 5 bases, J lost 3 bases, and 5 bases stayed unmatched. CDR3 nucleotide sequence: TGCGCCAGCAGCAGCCGGGACAGGGGGCTCTACGAGCAGTACTTC. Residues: CASSSRDRGLYEQYF.

CDR3 DNA: TGTGCCAGTACTACCTATGTGAGTGGCTACACCTTC. Translating it yields CASTTYVSGYTF. V gene TRBV19 combines with J gene TRBJ1-2; D not certain. The CDR3 has 12 residues. Germline-derived CDR1 and CDR2 are LNHDA and SQIVND (reference sequence). The germline V and J ends were trimmed by 7 bases and 7 bases, with 13 bases remaining between them.

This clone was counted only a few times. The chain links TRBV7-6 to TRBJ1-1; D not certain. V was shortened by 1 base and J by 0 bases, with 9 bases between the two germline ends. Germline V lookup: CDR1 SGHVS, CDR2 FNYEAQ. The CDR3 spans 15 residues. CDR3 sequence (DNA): TGTGCCAGCAGCTTAGGCTCCAGCATGAACACTGAAGCTTTCTTT. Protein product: CASSLGSSMNTEAFF.

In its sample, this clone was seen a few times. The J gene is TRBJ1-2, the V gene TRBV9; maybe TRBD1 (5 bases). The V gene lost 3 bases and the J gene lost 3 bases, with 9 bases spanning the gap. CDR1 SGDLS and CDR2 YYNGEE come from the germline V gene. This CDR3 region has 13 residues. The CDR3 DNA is TGTGCCAGCAGCGGGATAGGGGACTATGGCTACACCTTC. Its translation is CASSGIGDYGYTF.